Sequencing of this T cell receptor beta chain was carried out in a study of OX40 agonist ivuxolimab in advanced cancers. Study findings and constraints: Doses of 0.1 to 3.0 mg/kg were accompanied by clonal expansion of CD4+ and CD8+ blood T cells by week 6. Some of the lowest clonal expansion was seen in partial responders at 0.1-3.0 mg/kg. On average, CD8+ T cells had more expanded clones than CD4+.

Remarks on this clone: Its antigen is currently unknown.

Sequencing was performed with immunoSEQ multiplex PCR; in TCRdb, only in-frame clones are kept and a portion is missing. The sample shows some 140,000 clones, approximately 94% of them seen only once. This TCR derives from an adult with an advanced solid tumor such as melanoma, head and neck, liver or kidney cancer. The sample was CD4+ or CD8+ T cells sorted from blood, taken in a trial of the OX40 agonist ivuxolimab.

The chain's CDR3 is CASSFRGNTEAFF. The CDR3 nucleotides are TGTGCCAGCAGTTTCCGAGGGAACACTGAAGCTTTCTTT. The chain links TRBV2 to TRBJ1-1; no definite D call. V lost 5 bases and J lost 1, with 8 bases in between. The CDR3 covers 13 residues. CDR1 is SNHLY and CDR2 is FYNNEI in the germline V gene. Full variable domain (remainder filled in from reference TRBV2 and TRBJ1-1): EPEVTQTPSHQVTQMGQEVILRCVPISNHLYFYWYRQILGQKVEFLVSFYNNEISEKSEIFDDQFSVERPDGSNFTLKIRSTKLEDSAMYFCASSFRGNTEAFFGQGTRLTVV.